A single sample gave rise to the 2 T cell receptor beta chains below, sequenced in a study of T cell responses to AZD1222 COVID-19 vaccine. Profiled with immunoSEQ multiplex PCR; TCRdb holds only in-frame clones, not every one. The sample lists about 55,000 clones; 70% to 90% were seen once. Sequenced material: peripheral blood, taken on day 0 of AZD1222 vaccination. Receptor source: an adult in good health.

This clone was seen once. The chain couples TRBV12-5 to TRBJ1-2; the match to TRBD1 covers 10 bases. With 0 bases clipped from V and 2 bases from J, the junction kept 9 bases outside the gene matches. The CDR3 is made up of 18 amino acids. Germline V gene data show CDR1 as LGHNT and CDR2 as FRNRAP. The CDR3 here is CASGLVLGQGKQNYGYTF. The CDR3 DNA sequence: TGTGCTAGTGGTTTGGTACTGGGACAGGGGAAACAAAACTATGGCTACACCTTC.

The CDR3 DNA is TGTGCCAGCAGAGCCCAGGTGGGAAACTATGGCTACACCTTC. Translated: CASRAQVGNYGYTF. The V call is TRBV2, the J call TRBJ1-2; D not certain. Trimming left V 6 bases short and J 2 bases short, with 13 bases between. Germline lookup yields CDR1 SNHLY and CDR2 FYNNEI. The CDR3 spans 14 residues.